The 14 T cell receptor beta chains listed next were all sequenced from one sample in a study of Graves' ophthalmopathy and Graves' hyperthyroidism (dated by TCRdb to 2016 to 2018). The sequencer listed for this sample is Illumina HiSeq 2000. For repertoire sequencing, the TCR beta CDR3 regions were amplified from RNA transcripts. The first round was an RT-PCR using HTBI primers with the Qiagen OneStep RT-PCR kit, and this first round was followed by a second-round multiplex PCR, then size selection and purification. The public reads were reprocessed in TCRdb via fastp at Q25 and MiXCR, keeping in-frame beta chains. Each CDR3 protein appears once, grouped with its most common genes and DNA. This sample gives approximately 160,000 distinct CDR3 sequences in total; more than 30% of them show up just once. Less than 6% of the sample rests with the top ten. Sequences were obtained from peripheral blood. Receptors originate from a woman in her 40s with Graves' ophthalmopathy. Donor details come from another sample of the same person, matched by shared clones.

The chain is built from TRBV12-3 or TRBV12-4 and TRBJ2-7; perhaps TRBD2 as D (6 bases). V was cut by 3 bases and J by 6 bases, with 15 bases left in between. This CDR3 region has 14 residues. The CDR3 reads CASSFSRLAAEQYF. The CDR3 coding sequence is TGTGCCAGCAGTTTCAGCAGGTTAGCGGCCGAGCAGTACTTC.

This clonotype occurred many times. The V call is TRBV20-1, the J call TRBJ1-5; D is unresolved. CDR1 and CDR2 from the germline V gene are DFQATT and SNEGSKA (reference sequence). The V and J ends lost 1 base and 3 bases respectively, with 10 bases between them. This CDR3 contains 14 residues. CDR3 bases: TGCAGTGCTAGAGTCCACAGCCTCAATCAGCCCCAGCATTTT. This translates into CSARVHSLNQPQHF.

This chain joins TRBV25-1 and TRBJ1-2, with D possibly being TRBD1 (5 bases). CDR3 length: 14 residues. The V and J ends lost 5 bases and 4 bases respectively, with 14 bases between them. Germline assignment: CDR1 MGHDK and CDR2 SYGVNS. The CDR3 bases are TGTGCCAGCAGTTTGGGGGGACGATTCTATGGCTACACCTTC. It yields the protein CASSLGGRFYGYTF.

The sample holds many counts of this clonotype. CDR3 amino acids: CASSTGGTYEQYF. In DNA form, the CDR3 reads TGTGCCAGTAGCACCGGGGGCACCTACGAGCAGTACTTC. The rearrangement joins TRBV12-3 or TRBV12-4 to TRBJ2-7, with D perhaps given as TRBD1 or TRBD2 (6 bases each). CDR3 length: 13 amino acids. Trimming cost V 9 bases and J 2 bases, with 14 bases left between them.

This clonotype has ten or more counts. The rearrangement links TRBV12-5 to TRBJ1-1; 11 nucleotides agree with TRBD1. The germline V gene has CDR1 LGHNT and CDR2 FRNRAP. V lost 6 bases and J lost 4; bases outside the gene matches: 4. The CDR3 consists of 14 residues. The CDR3 region is CASGRGQGGTEAFF. In DNA form, the CDR3 reads TGTGCTAGTGGCAGGGGACAGGGGGGCACTGAAGCTTTCTTT.

The rearrangement uses TRBV29-1 and TRBJ1-5; TRBD1 aligns across 7 bases. CDR3 length equals 13 residues. Trimming removed 5 bases from V and 6 bases from J; junction bases left unmatched: 7. The germline CDR1 and CDR2 sequences are SQVTM and ANQGSEA. CDR3 sequence reads: CSVLTGHGQPQHF. CDR3 DNA: TGCAGCGTTTTGACAGGGCATGGTCAGCCCCAGCATTTT.

This clonotype has a count of ten or more. J is TRBJ1-3 and V is TRBV4-2; unclear D gene. Deletions cut 3 bases from V and 0 bases from J, with 12 bases between. This CDR3 comprises 16 residues. Germline loops: CDR1 LGHNA, CDR2 YNFKEQ. CDR3 in amino acids: CASSQSQSDSGNTIYF. In nucleotides, the CDR3 is TGTGCCAGCAGCCAGTCTCAGTCTGACTCTGGAAACACCATATATTTT.

The chain carries TRBV6-1 and TRBJ1-2; no definite D call. Germline CDR1 is MNHNS and CDR2 is SASEGT. CDR3 size: 16 residues. V was cut by 2 bases and J by 8 bases, with 21 bases left in between. CDR3 loop: CASSETLIGRALGYTF. DNA for the CDR3: TGTGCCAGCAGTGAAACGTTGATAGGGAGAGCTCTCGGCTACACCTTC.

V and J are TRBV12-3 or TRBV12-4 and TRBJ2-7; 9 nucleotides align to TRBD2. The V gene end was trimmed by 2 bases and the J gene end by 2 bases; junction bases not matched to a gene: 7. CDR3 size: 16 residues. The CDR3 nucleotides read TGTGCCAGCAGTTTACAAGCGGGGGGACAACCCTACGAGCAGTACTTC. Its protein product is CASSLQAGGQPYEQYF.

This clonotype was detected ten times or more. The chain is built from TRBV5-1 and TRBJ2-5; 11 nucleotides agree with TRBD2. Trimming at V came to 6 bases and at J to 3 bases, leaving 4 bases not matched to a gene. From germline, CDR1 is SGHRS and CDR2 YFSETQ. The CDR3 runs 14 residues. CDR3 residues: CASTPLAGEETQYF. CDR3 nucleotides: TGCGCCAGCACCCCACTAGCGGGGGAAGAGACCCAGTACTTC.

The table lists this clonotype with many counts. This rearrangement joins TRBV20-1 to TRBJ1-1; TRBD1 matches at 9 bases. CDR1 is DFQATT, CDR2 SNEGSKA, per germline (reference sequence). After removal of 5 bases from V and 1 base from J, the junction contained 5 bases not matched to a gene. The CDR3 has 14 residues. The CDR3 here is CSAPRQGGNTEAFF. The CDR3 DNA follows: TGCAGTGCTCCCCGACAGGGGGGGAACACTGAAGCTTTCTTT.

This clonotype was seen at least ten times. V and J are TRBV7-8 and TRBJ1-1; the D is unclear. Germline CDR1 reads SGHVS; CDR2 reads FQNEAQ. V was trimmed by 2 bases and J by 2 bases, leaving 15 bases between them. CDR3 length: 16 residues. Written as DNA, the CDR3 is TGTGCCAGCAGCTTATTGGATGGGGAGGTAAACACTGAAGCTTTCTTT. Translated: CASSLLDGEVNTEAFF.

This chain joins TRBV13 and TRBJ1-2; no reliable D call. V lost 2 bases to trimming and J lost 3 bases, with 10 bases between them. Germline lookup yields CDR1 PRHDT and CDR2 FYEKMQ (reference sequence). The CDR3 is 14 amino acids. Here the CDR3 reads CASSLTRTDYGYTF. CDR3 nucleotides: TGTGCCAGCAGCTTAACCCGGACGGACTATGGCTACACCTTC.

The V gene is TRBV6-1, the J gene TRBJ1-1; tentative D call: TRBD1 (6 bases). The CDR3 is 13 amino acids. Germline loops: CDR1 MNHNS, CDR2 SASEGT. V was cut by 4 bases and J by 4 bases, with 10 bases left in between. CDR3 DNA sequence: TGTGCCAGCAGTGCCGAGGGGGGCACTGAAGCTTTCTTT. Amino acids: CASSAEGGTEAFF.